The 10 T cell receptor beta chains below come from one sample, sequenced in a study of blood T cell repertoires in COVID-19. Generated by immunoSEQ multiplex PCR, the TCRdb table keeps only in-frame clones and is missing some. This table holds around 260,000 clones, about 93% found once. The sample was PBMCs or T cells enriched from blood (not recorded which). These receptors were taken from a woman under 40 who had recovered from COVID-19.

This clone appeared once. V usage is TRBV10-2 and J usage is TRBJ1-1, with 7 bases aligning to TRBD1. The V and J ends lost 4 bases and 1 base, in that order; junction bases with no gene match: 9. The CDR3 sequence is 16 residues long. CDR1 is WSHSY, CDR2 SAAADI, per germline. The CDR3 nucleotides are TGCGCCAGCAGTGGGGCAGGGGGTGGGAAGAACACTGAAGCTTTCTTT. Translated, it gives CASSGAGGGKNTEAFF.

V gene TRBV7-3 combines with J gene TRBJ1-4; a weak D match, TRBD1 (5 bases). This CDR3 is built from 15 residues. The V gene's germline CDR1 is SGHTA and CDR2 FQGTGA. V was cut by 3 bases and J by 4 bases, with 12 bases left in between. CDR3 protein: CASSFGGGLNEKLFF. CDR3 sequence (DNA): TGTGCCAGCAGCTTTGGTGGGGGACTTAATGAAAAACTGTTTTTT.

The rearrangement uses TRBV7-8 and TRBJ1-5; tentatively, D is TRBD1 (6 bases). V was pared by 5 bases and J by 4 bases, with 12 bases between. In germline, CDR1 is SGHVS, CDR2 FQNEAQ. This CDR3 spans 14 amino acids. The CDR3 here is CASSPYRENQPQHF. CDR3 nucleotide sequence: TGTGCCAGCAGCCCGTACAGGGAGAATCAGCCCCAGCATTTT.

The rearrangement links TRBV4-1 to TRBJ2-1; 10 bases are shared with TRBD1. Germline V lookup: CDR1 MGHRA, CDR2 YSYEKL. This CDR3 contains 16 residues. Germline trimming cut 1 base from V and 3 bases from J; bases unmatched to any gene: 3. The CDR3 DNA is TGCGCCAGCAGCCAAGGGACAGGGGGTTTCTACAATGAGCAGTTCTTC. Residues: CASSQGTGGFYNEQFF.

This chain joins TRBV6-2 or TRBV6-3 and TRBJ2-7; 8 positions agree with TRBD2. The length of the CDR3 is 14 residues. CDR1 and CDR2 from the germline V gene are MNHEY and SVGEGT. V dropped 6 bases and J dropped 4; count of bases not matched to a gene: 8. The CDR3 nucleotides read TGTGCCAGCAGCGCGACTAGCGCGATATACGAGCAGTACTTC. This translates into CASSATSAIYEQYF.

The chain is built from TRBV28 and TRBJ1-5, with D perhaps matching TRBD1 (5 bases). Trimming removed 1 base from V and 4 bases from J, with 11 bases in between. The CDR3 totals 15 residues. Germline loops: CDR1 MDHEN, CDR2 SYDVKM. CDR3 DNA sequence: TGTGCCAGCAGTTTATTCCCAGGGATGAATCAGCCCCAGCATTTT. Its translation: CASSLFPGMNQPQHF.

The rearrangement uses TRBV4-3 and TRBJ2-1, with 9 bases identical to TRBD2. The CDR3 is 17 amino acids. The V gene end was trimmed by 0 bases and the J gene end by 2 bases; junction bases not matched to a gene: 5. The germline V gene encodes CDR1 LGHNA and CDR2 YSLEER. CDR3 residues: CASSQDSSGSTYNEQFF. CDR3 in DNA: TGCGCCAGCAGCCAAGATAGTAGCGGGAGTACCTACAATGAGCAGTTCTTC.

The V and J genes are TRBV27 and TRBJ1-1, with D possibly being TRBD1 (5 bases). Trimming took 5 bases from V and 2 from J, leaving 15 bases between them. The CDR3 totals 15 residues. CDR1 is MNHEY, CDR2 SMNVEV, per germline (reference sequence). CDR3: CASSPRTRQNTEAFF. Here the CDR3 DNA reads TGTGCCAGCAGTCCACGGACACGGCAAAACACTGAAGCTTTCTTT.

The chain carries TRBV5-1 and TRBJ2-3; D is possibly TRBD2 (6 bases). Trimming took off 3 bases at V and 0 bases at J, with 14 bases between the two ends. The length of the CDR3 is 16 residues. The germline V gene encodes CDR1 SGHRS and CDR2 YFSETQ. CDR3 nucleotide sequence: TGCGCCAGCAGCTGGGGGACTCGTGCTAGCACAGATACGCAGTATTTT. Its translation: CASSWGTRASTDTQYF.

This clone appeared once. V is TRBV6-6 and J is TRBJ2-3; the match to TRBD1 covers 8 bases. The V gene end was trimmed by 6 bases and the J gene end by 12 bases; junction bases not matched to a gene: 8. CDR1 and CDR2 from the germline V gene are MNHNY and SVGAGI (reference sequence). The CDR3 has 12 amino acids. The CDR3 DNA follows: TGTGCCAGCAGCCCAGACAGGGGATCTCAGTATTTT. This gives the protein CASSPDRGSQYF.